The 20 T cell receptor beta chains in this list originate from one sample, sequenced in a study of blood T cell repertoires in COVID-19. TCRdb's table, derived via immunoSEQ multiplex PCR, lists solely in-frame clones and lacks some. Among about 140,000 clones, roughly 76% were seen once, and the ten largest hold about 9.4%. The sample consisted of peripheral blood. Every receptor here comes from a woman aged 45-65 years with active or convalescent COVID-19.

In the case of this clone: The sample holds other DNA sequences that translate to the same CDR3. J is TRBJ2-1 and V is TRBV7-2; 12 bases are a match to TRBD2. From germline, CDR1 is SGHTA and CDR2 FQGNSA. CDR3 length: 14 amino acids. The J segment lost 8 bases and the V segment lost 5 bases, leaving 4 bases of the junction unmatched. The CDR3 spells CASSLTSGSDEQFF. The CDR3 DNA is TGTGCCAGCAGCCTGACTAGCGGGAGCGATGAGCAGTTCTTC.

This chain joins TRBV19 and TRBJ2-7; D is unclear. The V gene's germline CDR1 is LNHDA and CDR2 SQIVND (reference sequence). The CDR3 covers 16 residues. Trimming shortened V by 5 bases and J by 0 bases, and 17 bases separated the two germline ends. CDR3 residues: CASSRQNAPSSYEQYF. The CDR3 DNA sequence: TGTGCCAGTAGTCGGCAGAACGCTCCTAGCTCCTACGAGCAGTACTTC.

This clone has only one observation. The chain uses TRBV18 and TRBJ1-1, with D tentatively TRBD1 (6 bases). The CDR3 sequence is 13 residues long. Trimming cost V 3 bases and J 4 bases, with 9 bases left between them. CDR1 is KGHSH, CDR2 LQKENI, per germline. In DNA form, the CDR3 reads TGTGCCAGCTCACCCGGACAGTCCACTGAAGCTTTCTTT. It codes for CASSPGQSTEAFF.

The chain couples TRBV6-1 to TRBJ1-5; D is possibly TRBD1 (6 bases). The V end was cut by 1 base, the J end by 15 bases, with 16 bases between. This CDR3 is 13 amino acids long. In germline, CDR1 is MNHNS, CDR2 SASEGT. The CDR3 here is CASSEDYARGGHF. CDR3 coding DNA: TGTGCCAGCAGTGAAGATTATGCAAGGGGGGGGCATTTT.

The chain carries TRBV18 and TRBJ1-2; 8 positions agree with TRBD1. CDR3 size: 15 residues. The V gene's germline CDR1 is KGHSH and CDR2 LQKENI. V lost 4 bases and J lost 5; bases outside the gene matches: 9. The CDR3 loop reads CASSLGQGSTYGYTF. Written as DNA, the CDR3 is TGTGCCAGCTCACTAGGACAGGGATCGACGTATGGCTACACCTTC.

The chain joins TRBV29-1 to TRBJ1-5; 7 bases match TRBD1. The CDR3 extends over 13 amino acids. Trimming took 4 bases from V and 7 from J; bases not matched to a gene: 7. Germline CDR1 and CDR2: SQVTM and ANQGSEA. The DNA for the CDR3 is TGCAGCGTTGTAAGGGGGCCGGGACAGCCCCAGCATTTT. Its translation is CSVVRGPGQPQHF. The whole variable domain, filled in from reference TRBV29-1 and TRBJ1-5, reads SAVISQKPSRDICQRGTSLTIQCQVDSQVTMMFWYRQQPGQSLTLIATANQGSEATYESGFVIDKFPISRPNLTFSTLTVSNMSPEDSSIYLCSVVRGPGQPQHFGDGTRLSIL.

V usage is TRBV7-2 and J usage is TRBJ1-6; D may be TRBD1 (6 bases). This CDR3 is built from 14 residues. CDR1 and CDR2 (germline): SGHTA, FQGNSA. V lost 4 bases to trimming and J lost 9 bases, with 13 bases between them. The CDR3 DNA follows: TGTGCCAGCAGCTATACAGGGTACGGTTCACCCCTCCACTTT. Translating it yields CASSYTGYGSPLHF. The full variable domain, in which reference TRBV7-2 and TRBJ1-6 provide the parts outside the CDR3, is GAGVSQSPSNKVTEKGKDVELRCDPISGHTALYWYRQSLGQGLEFLIYFQGNSAPDKSGLPSDRFSAERTGGSVSTLTIQRTQQEDSAVYLCASSYTGYGSPLHFGNGTRLTVT.

Only one count was recorded for this clone. The rearrangement uses TRBV5-1 and TRBJ2-7, with 9 bases aligning to TRBD2. The CDR3 extends over 16 amino acids. The junction had 6 bases not matched to a gene; V was cut back by 2 bases and J by 0 bases. CDR1 and CDR2 from the germline V gene are SGHRS and YFSETQ. CDR3: CASSFPPSGNSYEQYF. CDR3 DNA sequence: TGCGCCAGCAGCTTCCCCCCTAGCGGGAACTCCTACGAGCAGTACTTC.

This chain joins TRBV20-1 and TRBJ1-5, with D possibly TRBD1 on 6 matching bases. Germline V gene lookup returns CDR1 DFQATT and CDR2 SNEGSKA (reference sequence). This CDR3 has 14 residues. Trimming shortened V by 3 bases and J by 0 bases, and 9 bases separated the two germline ends. The CDR3 protein is CSASDRSSNQPQHF. The CDR3 DNA reads as TGCAGTGCTAGTGACAGGTCTAGCAATCAGCCCCAGCATTTT.

The V call is TRBV3-1 (or the pseudogene TRBV3-2), the J call TRBJ1-4, with 7 bases identical to TRBD1. V trimming: 4 bases; J trimming: 3 bases; junction bases outside the gene matches: 2. The CDR3 consists of 14 residues. The germline CDR1 and CDR2 sequences are LGHDT and YNNKEL (reference sequence). The CDR3 DNA reads TGTGCCAGCAGCCCTGACAGGGCTAATGAAAAACTGTTTTTT. It encodes CASSPDRANEKLFF.

This clone appeared a single time. The chain carries TRBV6-5 and TRBJ2-1, with D possibly being TRBD2 (6 bases). The CDR3 is 12 amino acids. Germline lookup yields CDR1 MNHEY and CDR2 SVGAGI. The germline V and J ends were trimmed by 10 bases and 6 bases, with 13 bases remaining between them. The CDR3 reads CATSPGGNEQFF. In DNA, the CDR3 is TGTGCCACCTCCCCCGGGGGCAATGAGCAGTTCTTC.

V and J are TRBV7-2 and TRBJ1-1; D gene uncertain. This CDR3 spans 15 amino acids. Germline-derived CDR1 and CDR2 are SGHTA and FQGNSA. Trimming took off 4 bases at V and 4 bases at J, with 16 bases between the two ends. The chain's CDR3 is CASSSPSRESTEAFF. The CDR3 nucleotides are TGTGCCAGCAGCTCCCCGTCCCGGGAATCCACTGAAGCTTTCTTT.

The chain carries TRBV2 and TRBJ2-2; D call uncertain. Germline V gives CDR1 SNHLY, CDR2 FYNNEI. There are 15 residues in the CDR3. V lost 2 bases and J 2 bases, leaving 9 bases between the germline ends. The CDR3 nucleotides read TGTGCCAGCAGTGAATTACCACTTAACACCGGGGAGCTGTTTTTT. The encoded protein is CASSELPLNTGELFF.

The J gene is TRBJ2-7, the V gene TRBV11-3; 7 nucleotides align to TRBD1. CDR1 SGHNT and CDR2 YENEEA come from the germline V gene. The V gene end was trimmed by 5 bases and the J gene end by 11 bases; junction bases not matched to a gene: 21. This CDR3 is built from 16 residues. This chain's CDR3 is CASSPGHGTDLLKKYF. CDR3 DNA sequence: TGTGCCAGCAGCCCGGGGCACGGGACAGACCTTTTAAAGAAGTACTTC.

This chain links TRBV28 with TRBJ2-2, with D tentatively TRBD1 (6 bases). Between the trimmed V and J ends, which lost 6 bases and 0 bases, there was a span of 14 bases. Germline V gene data show CDR1 as MDHEN and CDR2 as SYDVKM. The CDR3 spans 16 residues. The CDR3 protein is CASRPGVLSNTGELFF. The CDR3 DNA reads as TGTGCCAGCAGACCAGGGGTCCTTTCGAACACCGGGGAGCTGTTTTTT.

This clone showed up just a few times. The gene calls are TRBV6-5 and TRBJ2-7, with a possible D match to TRBD1 (5 bases). Trimming left V 4 bases short and J 1 base short, with 8 bases between. Per germline, CDR1 MNHEY and CDR2 SVGAGI. The CDR3 extends over 13 amino acids. The CDR3 DNA reads as TGTGCCAGCAGTTCGCAGGGATCCTACGAGCAGTACTTC. Translation gives CASSSQGSYEQYF.

J is TRBJ2-7 and V is TRBV11-2; 12 bases are a match to TRBD2. The CDR3 is 18 amino acids. V lost 4 bases, J lost 3 bases, and 13 bases stayed unmatched. The germline gives CDR1 SGHAT, CDR2 FQNNGV. Here the CDR3 DNA reads TGTGCCAGCAGCTCCATGACTAGCGGGGGCCGGGTACACTACGAGCAGTACTTC. It specifies CASSSMTSGGRVHYEQYF. Full variable domain (rest looked up from reference TRBV11-2 and TRBJ2-7): EAGVAQSPRYKIIEKRQSVAFWCNPISGHATLYWYQQILGQGPKLLIQFQNNGVVDDSQLPKDRFSAERLKGVDSTLKIQPAKLEDSAVYLCASSSMTSGGRVHYEQYFGPGTRLTVT.

The chain uses TRBV14 and TRBJ1-3; perhaps TRBD1 as D (6 bases). Germline V gene sequence: CDR1 SGHDN, CDR2 FVKESK. The CDR3 covers 15 residues. Between the trimmed V and J ends, which lost 3 bases and 0 bases, there was a span of 9 bases. The DNA of the CDR3 is TGTGCCAGCAGCCATGACAGGAGCTCTGGAAACACCATATATTTT. Amino acid sequence: CASSHDRSSGNTIYF.

This clone was seen a single time. The chain couples TRBV10-3 to TRBJ1-4; the D gene is possibly TRBD1 (6 bases). Germline assignment: CDR1 ENHRY and CDR2 SYGVKD. The length of the CDR3 is 16 residues. The V and J ends lost 0 bases and 7 bases respectively, with 15 bases between them. The DNA for the CDR3 is TGTGCCATCAGTGAGTCGGGGGCCCGCCGGGGTGAAAAACTGTTTTTT. This codes for CAISESGARRGEKLFF.

This chain uses TRBV19 with TRBJ1-2, with a tentative D call TRBD1 (6 bases). There are 14 residues in the CDR3. The germline V gene encodes CDR1 LNHDA and CDR2 SQIVND (reference sequence). The V and J ends lost 3 bases and 3 bases respectively, with 11 bases between them. For the CDR3, the DNA is TGTGCCAGTAGTATGGATGGGACACACTATGGCTACACCTTC. Protein sequence: CASSMDGTHYGYTF.